One sample yielded the 25 T cell receptor beta chains listed below, sequenced in a study of T cell changes during pregnancy in multiple sclerosis. The data were produced by immunoSEQ multiplex PCR, yet TCRdb's version contains in-frame clones alone and is incomplete. The sample holds around 100,000 clones; about nine tenths are singletons and the top ten take less than 2.5%. The sample consisted of peripheral blood, taken after pregnancy. These receptors were collected from a female donor with multiple sclerosis, enrolled in a pregnancy study.

This clone was detected once. J is TRBJ2-7 and V is TRBV6-1, with D maybe TRBD2 (5 bases). V gave up 0 bases and J gave up 2 bases, with 8 bases separating them. CDR3 length equals 14 residues. The germline CDR1 and CDR2 sequences are MNHNS and SASEGT. The DNA of the CDR3 is TGTGCCAGCAGTGAAGCTTTAGCGCCCTACGAGCAGTACTTC. Its translation: CASSEALAPYEQYF.

The chain carries TRBV4-3 and TRBJ2-2, with TRBD2 as a possible D gene (6 bases). Germline V gene sequence: CDR1 LGHNA, CDR2 YSLEER. This CDR3 is built from 15 residues. V was pared by 0 bases and J by 3 bases, with 8 bases between. CDR3 amino acids: CASSQEAGYTGELFF. For the CDR3, the DNA is TGCGCCAGCAGCCAAGAGGCGGGGTACACCGGGGAGCTGTTTTTT.

This sequence joins TRBV5-1 and TRBJ2-7; D remains unclear. CDR3 size: 13 residues. Trimming cost V 4 bases and J 3 bases, with 11 bases left between them. The germline gives CDR1 SGHRS, CDR2 YFSETQ. The CDR3 DNA sequence: TGCGCCAGCAGCCCGTACGGAGACTACGAGCAGTACTTC. Its translation: CASSPYGDYEQYF.

The chain combines TRBV19 with TRBJ1-2, with 7 bases identical to TRBD1. J gave up 2 bases and V 1 base, and 4 bases lay outside the gene matches. The germline gives CDR1 LNHDA, CDR2 SQIVND (reference sequence). This CDR3 spans 15 amino acids. CDR3 nucleotide sequence: TGTGCCAGTAGTATAGGAGGGGGACAGAACTATGGCTACACCTTC. Its protein is CASSIGGGQNYGYTF.

Points on this clone: At one boundary the junction diverges from the germline segment, which might be a read error. CDR3 coding DNA: TGCGCCAGCAGCCAAGAGCTTGACAGGACCCCAGGCTTC. It yields the protein CASSQELDRTPGF. The rearrangement links TRBV4-1 to TRBJ1-2, with D possibly matching TRBD1 (6 bases). Germline V CDR1 and CDR2: MGHRA, YSYEKL. This CDR3 has 13 amino acids.

J is TRBJ2-2 and V is TRBV25-1, with D unclear. Germline CDR1 is MGHDK and CDR2 is SYGVNS. This CDR3 has 16 residues. V was trimmed by 5 bases and J by 6 bases, leaving 19 bases between them. The CDR3 DNA is TGTGCCAGCAGTCAAACAGTCGTTGCAATGTCCGGGGAGCTGTTTTTT. Translated, it gives CASSQTVVAMSGELFF.

The CDR3 protein is CASSQRRGETQYF. The DNA of the CDR3 is TGTGCCAGCAGCCAGCGACGGGGGGAGACCCAGTACTTC. The V and J genes are TRBV11-3 and TRBJ2-5; tentative D call: TRBD2 (6 bases). The CDR3 sequence is 13 residues long. Germline-derived CDR1 and CDR2 are SGHNT and YENEEA. V lost 5 bases and J lost 5, with 12 bases in between.

This rearrangement joins TRBV30 to TRBJ2-3; maybe TRBD2 (5 bases). The germline gives CDR1 GTSNPN, CDR2 SVGIG (reference sequence). Trimming took off 2 bases at V and 0 bases at J, with 9 bases between the two ends. The CDR3 loop spans 14 amino acids. The CDR3 nucleotides are TGTGCCTGGAGTCACGGGGAGAGCACAGATACGCAGTATTTT. Translation: CAWSHGESTDTQYF.

Only a few counts were recorded for this clone. CDR3 sequence: CASSLRYTEAFF. The CDR3 bases are TGTGCCAGCAGCTTACGGTACACTGAAGCTTTCTTT. The chain recombines TRBV7-2 with TRBJ1-1; D gene unclear. The CDR3 length is 12 residues. Germline assignment: CDR1 SGHTA and CDR2 FQGNSA. Trimming shortened V by 2 bases and J by 3 bases, and 4 bases separated the two germline ends.

The chain employs TRBV29-1 and TRBJ2-5; 9 nucleotides match TRBD2. J lost 4 bases, V lost 3 bases, and 6 bases had no gene match. Germline V gene lookup returns CDR1 SQVTM and CDR2 ANQGSEA. CDR3 length: 14 amino acids. This chain's CDR3 is CSVDLAGGRETQYF. CDR3 coding DNA: TGCAGCGTTGACCTGGCGGGAGGGCGAGAGACCCAGTACTTC.

The chain couples TRBV6-6 to TRBJ2-5; TRBD1 matches at 9 bases. V lost 6 bases, J lost 2 bases, and 7 bases stayed unmatched. The CDR3 consists of 15 residues. Germline V gene data show CDR1 as MNHNY and CDR2 as SVGAGI (reference sequence). CDR3 loop: CASSSGQGLQETQYF. In DNA, the CDR3 is TGTGCCAGCAGCAGCGGACAGGGGCTACAAGAGACCCAGTACTTC.

This clone was detected only once. The chain combines TRBV15 with TRBJ1-6; D call uncertain. The CDR3 spans 17 residues. V lost 0 bases and J 6 bases, leaving 15 bases between the germline ends. CDR1 is LNHNV, CDR2 YYDKDF, per germline (reference sequence). In DNA, the CDR3 is TGTGCCACCAGCAGAGATAGTGGCAGCCGGGGTAATTCACCCCTCCACTTT. Residues: CATSRDSGSRGNSPLHF.

This chain uses TRBV27 with TRBJ2-1; D might be TRBD1 (6 bases). This CDR3 comprises 15 residues. Germline V gives CDR1 MNHEY, CDR2 SMNVEV (reference sequence). Trimming cost V 4 bases and J 8 bases, with 18 bases left between them. The DNA for the CDR3 is TGTGCCAGCAGTTCGGGCCTCCTGACAGGCTATGAGCAGTTCTTC. Its protein product is CASSSGLLTGYEQFF.

The J gene is TRBJ2-1, the V gene TRBV4-2, with 13 bases matching TRBD2. The CDR3 contains 15 residues. Losses at the gene ends were 3 bases for V and 8 bases for J; bases not matched to a gene: 4. Germline values: CDR1 LGHNA, CDR2 YNFKEQ. The CDR3 bases are TGTGCCAGCAGCCATGGACTAGCGGGAGCCTATGAGCAGTTCTTC. Protein product: CASSHGLAGAYEQFF.

This clone has just one count. This chain links TRBV7-6 with TRBJ1-3; a possible D gene is TRBD1 (5 bases). V lost 1 base and J lost 4, with 8 bases in between. Germline CDR1 reads SGHVS; CDR2 reads FNYEAQ. The CDR3 extends over 14 amino acids. CDR3 nucleotide sequence: TGTGCCAGCAGCTTAGGTGGGGCCGGAAACACCATATATTTT. Translation: CASSLGGAGNTIYF.

V gene TRBV7-3 combines with J gene TRBJ1-5; D unresolved. The germline V and J ends were trimmed by 5 bases and 0 bases, with 17 bases remaining between them. CDR1 SGHTA and CDR2 FQGTGA come from the germline V gene. The CDR3 has 17 amino acids. In nucleotides, the CDR3 is TGTGCCAGCAGCCACGCGGTGGAGGACGTTAGCAATCAGCCCCAGCATTTT. This translates into CASSHAVEDVSNQPQHF.

This chain uses TRBV2 with TRBJ2-3, with TRBD1 identical over 8 bases. After removal of 5 bases from V and 0 bases from J, the junction contained 4 bases not matched to a gene. This CDR3 has 15 residues. Germline V gene data show CDR1 as SNHLY and CDR2 as FYNNEI. CDR3 in amino acids: CASSPGTGSTDTQYF. In nucleotides, the CDR3 is TGTGCCAGCAGTCCCGGGACAGGTAGCACAGATACGCAGTATTTT.

DNA for the CDR3: TGTGCCATCAGTGCAGGGACAGGGGGTCCCTACGAGCAGTACTTC. It encodes CAISAGTGGPYEQYF. The chain joins TRBV10-3 to TRBJ2-7; 11 nucleotides agree with TRBD1. The germline CDR1 and CDR2 sequences are ENHRY and SYGVKD. The ends lost 4 bases at V and 2 bases at J; junction bases unmatched: 4. The CDR3 is made up of 15 amino acids.

The chain combines TRBV4-3 with TRBJ2-7, with D perhaps TRBD1 (5 bases). This CDR3 is 15 amino acids long. CDR1 LGHNA and CDR2 YSLEER come from the germline V gene. V was trimmed by 0 bases and J by 12 bases, leaving 21 bases between them. This CDR3 is CASSQDYLVVRVLYF. CDR3 nucleotide sequence: TGCGCCAGCAGCCAAGATTACTTGGTGGTCAGGGTATTGTACTTC.

V is TRBV7-3 and J is TRBJ2-1; D is perhaps TRBD1 (5 bases). Trimming removed 2 bases at V and 8 bases at J, with 10 bases between. Germline CDR1 is SGHTA and CDR2 is FQGTGA. The CDR3 totals 13 residues. The CDR3 reads CASSLGQGYEQFF. CDR3 nucleotide sequence: TGTGCCAGCAGCTTAGGGCAGGGCTATGAGCAGTTCTTC.

V is TRBV18 and J is TRBJ2-1; the match to TRBD1 covers 7 bases. The J segment lost 0 bases and the V segment lost 8 bases, leaving 1 base of the junction unmatched. This CDR3 has 13 amino acids. The germline CDR1 and CDR2 sequences are KGHSH and LQKENI. The chain's CDR3 is CASGDSSYNEQFF. DNA of the CDR3: TGTGCCAGCGGGGACAGCTCCTACAATGAGCAGTTCTTC.

The chain has TRBV29-1 and TRBJ1-2; 10 positions match TRBD1. There are 12 residues in the CDR3. The V and J ends lost 4 bases and 6 bases, in that order; junction bases with no gene match: 2. Germline V gives CDR1 SQVTM, CDR2 ANQGSEA. The CDR3 DNA follows: TGCAGCGTTGGGACAGGGGGTCATGGCTACACCTTC. As protein: CSVGTGGHGYTF.

The J gene is TRBJ1-4, the V gene TRBV7-9; 10 bases map to TRBD1. The J segment lost 6 bases and the V segment lost 4 bases, leaving 5 bases of the junction unmatched. The CDR3 is made up of 15 amino acids. CDR1 is SEHNR and CDR2 is FQNEAQ in the germline V gene (reference sequence). CDR3 nucleotides: TGTGCCAGCAGCTCAAGGGGGACAGGGGATGAAAAACTGTTTTTT. Amino acid sequence: CASSSRGTGDEKLFF.

The rearrangement uses TRBV27 and TRBJ2-7; 7 bases are shared with TRBD2. The CDR3 is made up of 14 amino acids. Germline V CDR1 and CDR2: MNHEY, SMNVEV (reference sequence). The ends lost 5 bases at V and 2 bases at J; junction bases unmatched: 6. This CDR3 reads CASSPGLLTYEQYF. For the CDR3, the DNA is TGTGCCAGCAGTCCGGGACTACTAACCTACGAGCAGTACTTC.

V is TRBV19 and J is TRBJ1-6; 7 bases agree with TRBD1. Per germline, CDR1 LNHDA and CDR2 SQIVND (reference sequence). The CDR3 consists of 16 residues. Unmatched junction bases numbered 8, after V lost 2 bases and J lost 7 bases. CDR3 loop: CASSISSGTVNSPLHF. CDR3 bases: TGTGCCAGTAGTATATCATCCGGGACAGTGAATTCACCCCTCCACTTT.